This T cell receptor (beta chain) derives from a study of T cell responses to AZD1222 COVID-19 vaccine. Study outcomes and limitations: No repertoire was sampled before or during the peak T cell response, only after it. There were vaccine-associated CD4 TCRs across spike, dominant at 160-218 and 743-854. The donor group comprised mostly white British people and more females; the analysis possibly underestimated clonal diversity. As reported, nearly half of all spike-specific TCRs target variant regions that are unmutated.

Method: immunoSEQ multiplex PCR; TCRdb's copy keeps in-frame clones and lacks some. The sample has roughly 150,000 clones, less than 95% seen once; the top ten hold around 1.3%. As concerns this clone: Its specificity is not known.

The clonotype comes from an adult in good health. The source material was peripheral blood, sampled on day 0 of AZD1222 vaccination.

CDR3 DNA sequence: TGTGCCATCAGCAGGGGAGCTGATAATGAGCAGTTCTTC. The encoded protein is CAISRGADNEQFF. The chain links TRBV10-3 to TRBJ2-1; a possible D gene is TRBD1 (6 bases). Germline V gives CDR1 ENHRY, CDR2 SYGVKD. The CDR3 contains 13 residues. V lost 6 bases, J lost 7 bases, and 13 bases lay in between.